Following are 28 T cell receptor beta chains from one sample sequenced in a study of T-cell memory formation after mild COVID-19. One entry per CDR3 protein, called by TCRdb with MiXCR from the 5' RACE reads. In the table there are 400,000 to 500,000 distinct CDR3 sequences, 24% of which are singletons. Sample: PBMCs or a T cell subset sorted from them (not recorded which). These receptors all come from an adult woman who had mild COVID-19 (a few samples of this study predate the infection). Cell type and time point are not known.

The chain is built from TRBV15 and TRBJ1-2; the D gene is possibly TRBD1 (5 bases). Trimming took off 0 bases at V and 3 bases at J, with 14 bases between the two ends. There are 16 residues in the CDR3. CDR1 and CDR2 (germline): LNHNV, YYDKDF (reference sequence). In DNA, the CDR3 is TGTGCCACCAGCAGAGATTATCGGCAGGGCGACTATGGCTACACCTTC. It is translated as CATSRDYRQGDYGYTF.

This clonotype was observed a handful of times. The chain uses TRBV7-6 and TRBJ2-2; D uncertain. Trimming shortened V by 5 bases and J by 0 bases, and 13 bases separated the two germline ends. Looked up from germline, CDR1 is SGHVS and CDR2 is FNYEAQ. This CDR3 is 16 amino acids long. CDR3 nucleotide sequence: TGTGCCAGCAGCCTAACACCCTTCGCGAACACCGGGGAGCTGTTTTTT. It encodes CASSLTPFANTGELFF.

The chain joins TRBV21-1 to TRBJ2-1; the tabulated D call, TRBD2, remains unverified against the DNA. TRBV21-1 is tagged as a pseudogene. This CDR3 has 15 amino acids. The CDR3 is CASSKLAGVNNEQFF. The CDR3 DNA sequence: TGTGCCAGCAGCAAACTAGCGGGAGTCAACAATGAGCAGTTCTTC.

This clonotype was recorded a few times. The chain carries TRBV27 and TRBJ2-1; D perhaps matches TRBD2 (5 bases). The CDR3 covers 15 residues. Per the germline V gene, CDR1 is MNHEY and CDR2 is SMNVEV (reference sequence). V lost 3 bases and J lost 7, with 16 bases in between. Here the CDR3 reads CASSFRSGNLNEQFF. CDR3 in DNA: TGTGCCAGCAGTTTTCGTTCGGGGAATTTGAATGAGCAGTTCTTC.

The V and J genes are TRBV12-3 or TRBV12-4 and TRBJ2-1; a weak D match, TRBD2 (6 bases). Trimming took 7 bases from V and 7 from J, leaving 17 bases between them. This CDR3 contains 14 residues. The CDR3 coding sequence is TGTGCCAGCAAAAGGCGGGAAGCCCATAATGAGCAGTTCTTC. This sequence encodes CASKRREAHNEQFF.

CDR3 DNA sequence: TGTGCCAGCAGCCCAGGACAGGGTCACTATGGCTACACCTTC. Translating it yields CASSPGQGHYGYTF. The chain combines TRBV7-2 with TRBJ1-2; 8 nucleotides align to TRBD1. Germline CDR1 reads SGHTA; CDR2 reads FQGNSA. This CDR3 spans 14 amino acids. V shed 5 bases, J shed 3 bases, and the junction held 5 bases outside the gene matches.

This clonotype was recorded a few times. A read error may account for a junction end that differs from germline. The chain combines TRBV24-1 with TRBJ1-1; tentatively, D is TRBD1 (6 bases). This CDR3 has 17 residues. Germline assignment: CDR1 KGHDR and CDR2 SFDVKD. DNA for the CDR3: TGTGCCACCAGGGATTCTACAGGGACGAGTATGAACACTGAAGCTTTCTTT. This codes for CATRDSTGTSMNTEAFF.

In this sample, this clonotype turned up a few times. The chain uses TRBV5-5 and TRBJ2-5, with 8 bases matching TRBD1. The germline CDR1 and CDR2 sequences are SGHKS and YYEKEE (reference sequence). The CDR3 extends over 15 amino acids. V shed 4 bases, J shed 1 base, and the junction held 6 bases outside the gene matches. CDR3 coding DNA: TGTGCCAGCAGCCCGATGACAGGGGCCCAAGAGACCCAGTACTTC. Its protein product is CASSPMTGAQETQYF.

CDR3 coding DNA: TGTGCCAGCAGACATAGTAGCGCCCTCGAGCAGTACTTC. It codes for CASRHSSALEQYF. This rearrangement joins TRBV7-9 to TRBJ2-7, with a weak D call TRBD2 (5 bases). CDR1 is SEHNR, CDR2 FQNEAQ, per germline (reference sequence). The CDR3 is 13 amino acids. Trimming stripped 6 bases from V and 6 bases from J, with 15 bases between.

This clonotype has more than one count but fewer than ten. J is TRBJ2-2 and V is TRBV23-1; maybe TRBD2 (5 bases). TRBV23-1 is sorted into the ORF group, with uncertain function. V dropped 6 bases and J dropped 4 bases, with 9 bases sitting between them. The CDR3 is made up of 13 amino acids. The DNA of the CDR3 is TGCGCCAGCAGATGGACTGCCACCGGGGAGCTGTTTTTT. It specifies CASRWTATGELFF.

V and J are TRBV18 and TRBJ1-1; D is unresolved. Trimming stripped 3 bases from V and 4 bases from J, with 9 bases between. Germline V lookup: CDR1 KGHSH, CDR2 LQKENI. The CDR3 extends over 13 amino acids. The CDR3 is CASSPEGGTEAFF. CDR3 coding DNA: TGTGCCAGCTCACCTGAGGGTGGCACTGAAGCTTTCTTT.

This clonotype appeared a few times. This chain joins TRBV7-8 and TRBJ2-7; 7 bases agree with TRBD1. CDR1 and CDR2 from the germline V gene are SGHVS and FQNEAQ. The CDR3 runs to 15 residues. Losses at the gene ends were 1 base for V and 7 bases for J; bases not matched to a gene: 10. CDR3 loop: CASSLGTGVPREQYF. The CDR3 DNA reads as TGTGCCAGCAGCTTAGGTACAGGGGTCCCTAGGGAGCAGTACTTC.

This clonotype was seen only a few times. V is TRBV11-3 and J is TRBJ2-1; 13 bases are shared with TRBD2. The CDR3 is 15 amino acids. Germline CDR1 is SGHNT and CDR2 is YENEEA. The trim removed 5 bases at V and 10 bases at J, leaving 8 bases unmatched. This CDR3 is CASSPWTSGSEEQFF. CDR3 nucleotides: TGTGCCAGCAGCCCCTGGACTAGCGGGAGCGAGGAGCAGTTCTTC.

This sequence joins TRBV27 and TRBJ1-2; D uncertain. CDR3 size: 15 residues. CDR1 is MNHEY, CDR2 SMNVEV, per germline (reference sequence). Trimming pared 0 bases from V and 5 bases from J, leaving 13 bases between. The CDR3 coding sequence is TGTGCCAGCAGTTTATCGCGGGGATTGGAATATGGCTACACCTTC. Its translation: CASSLSRGLEYGYTF.

This clonotype was seen a few times. This sequence joins TRBV7-2 and TRBJ2-2, with D maybe TRBD2 (5 bases). The CDR3 loop spans 16 amino acids. Germline-derived CDR1 and CDR2 are SGHTA and FQGNSA. V was shortened by 2 bases and J by 1 base, with 11 bases between the two germline ends. CDR3: CASSLMLAMNTGELFF. The CDR3, as DNA: TGTGCCAGCAGCTTAATGTTAGCGATGAACACCGGGGAGCTGTTTTTT.

The chain recombines TRBV29-1 with TRBJ2-5, with 7 positions matching TRBD1. The germline gives CDR1 SQVTM, CDR2 ANQGSEA. This CDR3 is built from 13 residues. V shed 4 bases and J 2 bases; nucleotides not matched to a gene: 4. The CDR3 loop reads CSVVDRNQETQYF. The DNA of the CDR3 is TGCAGCGTTGTGGACAGGAATCAAGAGACCCAGTACTTC.

The rearrangement uses TRBV20-1 and TRBJ2-3; no reliable D call. CDR1 DFQATT and CDR2 SNEGSKA come from the germline V gene (reference sequence). V was clipped by 3 bases and J by 0 bases, with 19 bases between them. The CDR3 is 17 amino acids. The CDR3 DNA reads as TGCAGTGCTAGCCCCTATCTGGCGGACCCTAGCACAGATACGCAGTATTTT. Protein: CSASPYLADPSTDTQYF.

This rearrangement joins TRBV7-2 to TRBJ1-4; no clear D. The CDR3 is made up of 13 amino acids. Trimming pared 2 bases from V and 17 bases from J, leaving 18 bases between. Germline-derived CDR1 and CDR2 are SGHTA and FQGNSA. CDR3 loop: CASSLYVGWAVFF. As DNA, the CDR3 is TGTGCCAGCAGCTTATACGTCGGGTGGGCCGTTTTTTTT.

V usage is TRBV5-1 and J usage is TRBJ2-7, with TRBD2 matching over 13 bases. J gave up 2 bases and V 0 bases, and 8 bases lay outside the gene matches. The length of the CDR3 is 18 residues. Germline V gene data show CDR1 as SGHRS and CDR2 as YFSETQ. CDR3 nucleotide sequence: TGCGCCAGCAGCTTGGGGGGACTAGCGGGATTGGAGGCCTACGAGCAGTACTTC. Encoded protein: CASSLGGLAGLEAYEQYF.

This clonotype came up a few times. For the CDR3, the DNA is TGTGCCTGGAGGCGAGGGGGCAAAGATACGCAGTATTTT. It is translated as CAWRRGGKDTQYF. This chain links TRBV30 with TRBJ2-3; 7 positions match TRBD1. The CDR3 consists of 13 residues. Trimming cost V 3 bases and J 5 bases; bases outside gene matches: 5. Germline-derived CDR1 and CDR2 are GTSNPN and SVGIG (reference sequence).

The rearrangement uses TRBV27 and TRBJ2-7; 8 bases line up with TRBD1. V lost 5 bases and J lost 5; bases outside the gene matches: 17. Germline V lookup: CDR1 MNHEY, CDR2 SMNVEV (reference sequence). The CDR3 covers 17 residues. CDR3 protein: CASSKPGQVVDVDEQYF. CDR3 nucleotides: TGTGCCAGCAGTAAACCGGGACAGGTAGTTGATGTTGACGAGCAGTACTTC.

Ten or more counts support this clonotype. The genes are TRBV5-1 and TRBJ2-3; the D is unclear. Per the germline V gene, CDR1 is SGHRS and CDR2 is YFSETQ. V was pared by 4 bases and J by 0 bases, with 9 bases between. The CDR3 runs 14 residues. CDR3 in DNA: TGCGCCAGCAGCGTTCCCTCTAGCACAGATACGCAGTATTTT. This gives the protein CASSVPSSTDTQYF.

The CDR3 region is CASSADRMYYGYTF. DNA for the CDR3: TGCGCCAGCAGCGCGGATCGGATGTACTATGGCTACACCTTC. The chain uses TRBV5-1 and TRBJ1-2; D remains unclear. V lost 4 bases and J lost 3, with 13 bases in between. CDR1 is SGHRS, CDR2 YFSETQ, per germline. The length of the CDR3 is 14 residues.

This clonotype was found once. The genes are TRBV4-1 and TRBJ1-2; 7 bases line up with TRBD1. CDR1 MGHRA and CDR2 YSYEKL come from the germline V gene. The J segment lost 3 bases and the V segment lost 5 bases, leaving 3 bases of the junction unmatched. The CDR3 totals 13 residues. The CDR3 DNA sequence: TGCGCCAGCAGCACAGGGGTAGACTATGGCTACACCTTC. As protein: CASSTGVDYGYTF.

This clonotype occurred a few times. The chain has TRBV13 and TRBJ2-1; tentative D call: TRBD1 (6 bases). Germline V gene data show CDR1 as PRHDT and CDR2 as FYEKMQ (reference sequence). Between the trimmed V and J ends, which lost 0 bases and 1 base, there was a span of 10 bases. The CDR3 has 16 residues. The CDR3 region has the DNA TGTGCCAGCAGCTTAGGGGGGGCTCCTTCCTACAATGAGCAGTTCTTC. It translates to CASSLGGAPSYNEQFF.

This clonotype was picked up a small number of times. V is TRBV7-9 and J is TRBJ1-1; D remains unclear. The CDR3 runs 14 residues. Looked up from germline, CDR1 is SEHNR and CDR2 is FQNEAQ (reference sequence). V was clipped by 4 bases and J by 3 bases, with 12 bases between them. In DNA form, the CDR3 reads TGTGCCAGCAGCTCCCGGGTCTTAGACACTGAAGCTTTCTTT. Translating it yields CASSSRVLDTEAFF.

This rearrangement joins TRBV18 to TRBJ1-5, with D perhaps matching TRBD1 (6 bases). The V end was cut by 4 bases, the J end by 3 bases, with 16 bases between. Germline V CDR1 and CDR2: KGHSH, LQKENI. The CDR3 totals 16 residues. The CDR3 loop reads CASSLAGRGTNQPQHF. CDR3 coding DNA: TGTGCCAGCTCACTAGCCGGCAGGGGTACCAATCAGCCCCAGCATTTT.

The rearrangement links TRBV5-1 to TRBJ2-5; 7 bases align to TRBD1. This CDR3 comprises 14 residues. The germline gives CDR1 SGHRS, CDR2 YFSETQ. With 3 bases clipped from V and 0 bases from J, the junction kept 2 bases outside the gene matches. CDR3 amino acids: CASSYGTDQETQYF. For the CDR3, the DNA is TGCGCCAGCAGCTACGGGACAGACCAAGAGACCCAGTACTTC.